Reported below is one T cell receptor (beta chain). Antigen specificity is unknown. This sample is drawn from a study of identical twins. Findings and limits, study-wide: Models underestimated out-of-frame TCR alpha sharing in monozygotic twins. Weaker excess sharing between twins was seen in beta out-of-frame sequences. Abundant beta clonotypes from cord blood bore fewer insertions; memory repertoires lacked this pattern.

TCRdb redid the calling of the 5' RACE reads with MiXCR, one entry per CDR3 protein. The repertoire consists of 450,000 to 650,000 distinct CDR3 sequences, with 7.5% to 10% occurring once and the leading ten covering 3%. All donors were healthy Caucasians. V dropped 5 bases and J dropped 5; count of bases not matched to a gene: 10. This CDR3 spans 16 amino acids. Germline V gene lookup returns CDR1 SGHAT and CDR2 FQNNGV. These data also featured in a second study, about yellow fever vaccine responses in identical twins.

The chain combines TRBV11-2 with TRBJ2-1; 9 bases are a match to TRBD2. This receptor was identified in a woman younger than 35 in good health. The sequenced sample was PBMCs. The CDR3 protein is CASSNQAGGLHNEQFF. The CDR3 nucleotides are TGTGCCAGCAGCAACCAAGCGGGAGGATTGCACAATGAGCAGTTCTTC.